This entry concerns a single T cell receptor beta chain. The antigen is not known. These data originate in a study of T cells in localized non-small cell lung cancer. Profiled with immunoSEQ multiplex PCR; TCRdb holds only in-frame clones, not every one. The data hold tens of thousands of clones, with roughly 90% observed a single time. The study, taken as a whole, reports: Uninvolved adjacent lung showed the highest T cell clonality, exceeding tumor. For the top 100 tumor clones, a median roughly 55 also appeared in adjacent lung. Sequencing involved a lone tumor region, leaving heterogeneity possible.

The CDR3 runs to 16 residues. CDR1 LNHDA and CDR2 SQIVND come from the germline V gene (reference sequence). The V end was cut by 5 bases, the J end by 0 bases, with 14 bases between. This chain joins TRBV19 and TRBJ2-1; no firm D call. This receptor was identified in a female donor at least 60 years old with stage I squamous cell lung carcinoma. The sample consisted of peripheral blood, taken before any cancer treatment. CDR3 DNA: TGTGCCAGTAGTTACCCTCCAGGTTACTCCTACAATGAGCAGTTCTTC. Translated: CASSYPPGYSYNEQFF.